This TCR beta chain was documented in a study of T cells in Graves' hyperthyroidism and ophthalmopathy. V was shortened by 2 bases and J by 2 bases, with 9 bases between the two germline ends. The germline V gene encodes CDR1 MNHEY and CDR2 SVGAGI. This CDR3 has 14 amino acids. From RNA transcripts, TCR beta CDR3 regions were amplified. HTBI primers were employed in a first-round RT-PCR of the TCR CDR3. MiXCR, run by TCRdb on the multiplex PCR reads, gives a single entry per CDR3 protein. This sample carries about 600,000 distinct CDR3 sequences, around 16% of them seen once, and the ten largest clones take roughly 3.3%.

The chain couples TRBV6-5 to TRBJ2-5; D is unclear. This receptor was obtained from a woman aged 40 to 50 with Graves' ophthalmopathy. Source material: blood. DNA for the CDR3: TGTGCCAGCAGTTACAGGGCCGGTCAAGAGACCCAGTACTTC. Translation: CASSYRAGQETQYF.